This entry features one T cell receptor beta chain sequence. What it recognizes is unknown. Sequencing of the DNA from cultured CD4+ T cells was carried out with the Oncomine TCR Beta short-read assay. Cultured CD4+ T cells yielded the extracted genomic DNA. TCRdb fed the PCR reads into MiXCR, producing one record per CDR3 protein. Of around 15,000 distinct CDR3 sequences in the sample, approximately 48% were seen once. The data derive from a study of vaccination and CD4 T cells after COVID-19. Background on the study: The authors gave control cultures a CEFX pool, an HIV-1 Nef pool, or no peptide.

V lost 5 bases to trimming and J lost 4 bases, with 11 bases between them. In germline, CDR1 is GTSNPN, CDR2 SVGIG (reference sequence). This CDR3 comprises 12 residues. Treatment described: approximately nine-day PBMC culture with coronavirus spike peptide pools or control peptides (ViraFEST assay). Sequenced input: CD4+ T cells from blood, cultured in vitro. V and J are TRBV30 and TRBJ1-1; TRBD1 is a possible D gene (6 bases). The sequence was collected from a human donor who had recovered from COVID-19. CDR3 protein: CAWHRESTEAFF. For the CDR3, the DNA is TGTGCCTGGCACAGGGAAAGCACTGAAGCTTTCTTT.